Following are 10 T cell receptor beta chains from one sample sequenced in a study of blood T cell repertoires in COVID-19. The method was immunoSEQ multiplex PCR; TCRdb's version includes in-frame clones alone and lacks a portion of them. The data contain fewer than 450,000 clones, about 91% of them seen just once; the ten biggest clones take up roughly 13%. Sequenced sample: peripheral blood. These receptors were obtained from a woman in her 50s with COVID-19, enrolled during active disease.

The chain combines TRBV6-5 with TRBJ2-2; 10 bases are shared with TRBD1. Germline lookup yields CDR1 MNHEY and CDR2 SVGAGI. The V gene end was trimmed by 7 bases and the J gene end by 3 bases; junction bases not matched to a gene: 5. This CDR3 comprises 15 residues. In nucleotides, the CDR3 is TGTGCCAGCACTCGGGACAGGGGTTACACCGGGGAGCTGTTTTTT. Translating gives CASTRDRGYTGELFF.

The chain joins TRBV28 to TRBJ1-2, with 12 positions matching TRBD1. The CDR3 has 14 residues. Germline-derived CDR1 and CDR2 are MDHEN and SYDVKM. The V segment lost 4 bases and the J segment 8 bases; nucleotides outside the gene matches: 5. The CDR3 sequence is CASSSGQGALGYTF. The CDR3 DNA is TGTGCCAGCAGTTCGGGACAGGGGGCTCTAGGCTACACCTTC.

The chain carries TRBV11-2 and TRBJ2-7; TRBD2 matches at 7 bases. The V and J ends lost 5 bases and 3 bases, in that order; junction bases with no gene match: 7. The CDR3 sequence is 14 residues long. From germline, CDR1 is SGHAT and CDR2 FQNNGV. CDR3 protein: CASSRSGSYYEQYF. CDR3 nucleotide sequence: TGTGCCAGCAGCCGTAGCGGGTCGTACTACGAGCAGTACTTC.

The chain couples TRBV6-5 to TRBJ1-2; D gene unclear. Deletions cut 5 bases from V and 4 bases from J, with 11 bases between. The CDR3 sequence is 13 residues long. Germline lookup yields CDR1 MNHEY and CDR2 SVGAGI. This CDR3 is CASSPRTLYGYTF. As DNA, the CDR3 is TGTGCCAGCAGTCCACGCACTCTCTATGGCTACACCTTC.

This clone occurred once. The rearrangement links TRBV19 to TRBJ2-3; 9 bases line up with TRBD2. Unmatched junction bases numbered 3, after V lost 0 bases and J lost 5 bases. The CDR3 is made up of 15 amino acids. Germline lookup yields CDR1 LNHDA and CDR2 SQIVND (reference sequence). Here the CDR3 DNA reads TGTGCCAGTAGTATAGATAGCGGGGGAAGAGATACGCAGTATTTT. It codes for CASSIDSGGRDTQYF.

This clone was counted once. This chain links TRBV12-3 or TRBV12-4 with TRBJ1-2, with unresolved D. The V end lost 6 bases, the J end lost 5 bases, and 13 bases lay between the germline ends. CDR3 size: 13 residues. DNA of the CDR3: TGTGCCAGCAGCGAGGCTAGAGAGTATGGCTACACCTTC. Translating it yields CASSEAREYGYTF.

This rearrangement joins TRBV7-6 to TRBJ1-1; D is ambiguous. The CDR3 totals 14 residues. V was cut by 1 base and J by 1 base, with 7 bases left in between. Germline V gene lookup returns CDR1 SGHVS and CDR2 FNYEAQ. DNA of the CDR3: TGTGCCAGCAGCTTAGGAGGGAAGAACACTGAAGCTTTCTTT. This codes for CASSLGGKNTEAFF.

The chain couples TRBV7-3 to TRBJ2-3; TRBD2 matches 10 bases. The CDR3 runs to 14 residues. The V gene's germline CDR1 is SGHTA and CDR2 FQGTGA. Germline trimming cut 5 bases from V and 8 bases from J; bases unmatched to any gene: 7. This CDR3 is CASSPAGGAGTQYF. CDR3 bases: TGTGCCAGCAGCCCAGCGGGGGGGGCGGGTACGCAGTATTTT.

V is TRBV12-3 or TRBV12-4 and J is TRBJ2-3, with a possible D match to TRBD2 (7 bases). The CDR3 extends over 13 amino acids. V lost 2 bases and J 9 bases, leaving 12 bases between the germline ends. The CDR3, as DNA: TGTGCCAGCAGTTTAAGGGGGGGCAGAACGCAGTATTTT. Its translation is CASSLRGGRTQYF.

The chain combines TRBV4-1 with TRBJ1-1; D might be TRBD1 (5 bases). This CDR3 has 14 amino acids. V was clipped by 2 bases and J by 2 bases, with 9 bases between them. Germline V gene sequence: CDR1 MGHRA, CDR2 YSYEKL. The CDR3, as DNA: TGCGCCAGCAGCCAAACCAGGGATAACACTGAAGCTTTCTTT. It codes for CASSQTRDNTEAFF.